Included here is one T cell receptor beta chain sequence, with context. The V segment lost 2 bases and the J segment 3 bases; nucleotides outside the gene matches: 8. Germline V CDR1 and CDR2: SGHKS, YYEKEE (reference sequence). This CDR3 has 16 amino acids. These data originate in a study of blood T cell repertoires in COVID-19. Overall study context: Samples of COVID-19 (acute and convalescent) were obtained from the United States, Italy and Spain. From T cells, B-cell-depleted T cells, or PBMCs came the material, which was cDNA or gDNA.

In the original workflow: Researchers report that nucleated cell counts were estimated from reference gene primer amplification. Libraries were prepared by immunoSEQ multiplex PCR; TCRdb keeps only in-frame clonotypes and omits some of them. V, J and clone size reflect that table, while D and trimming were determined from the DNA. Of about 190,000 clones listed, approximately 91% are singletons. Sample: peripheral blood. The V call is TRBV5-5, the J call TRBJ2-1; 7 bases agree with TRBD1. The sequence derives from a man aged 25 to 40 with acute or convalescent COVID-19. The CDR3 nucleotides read TGTGCCAGCAGCTTTTTTACGGGGACAGACTACAATGAGCAGTTCTTC. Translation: CASSFFTGTDYNEQFF.